Listed below are T cell receptor beta chains from one sample, sequenced in a study of blood T cell repertoires in COVID-19. Method: immunoSEQ multiplex PCR; TCRdb's copy keeps in-frame clones and lacks some. This repertoire shows under 250,000 clones, approximately 85% found once; its top ten account for about 12%. Sequencing used peripheral blood. All receptors come from a man aged 80 or over with acute or convalescent COVID-19. The CDR3 runs from the conserved cysteine through the conserved F or W. D genes are given only for firm matches. Expanded clones get a size class; other rows say once, few or many, or leave the size out.

clone size: .
J gene: TRBJ2-5
D gene: TRBD1
V gene: TRBV28
CDR3 protein: CASIGTGGFLETQYF
CDR3 DNA: TGTGCCAGCATCGGGACAGGGGGTTTCTTGGAGACCCAGTACTTC

clone size: .
J gene: TRBJ2-5
D gene: TRBD2
V gene: TRBV7-9
CDR3 protein: CASSSLRSGGLRETQYF
CDR3 DNA: TGTGCCAGCAGCTCCCTGAGGTCGGGGGGGCTGCGGGAGACCCAGTACTTC

clone size: .
J gene: TRBJ2-5
D gene: TRBD1
V gene: TRBV24-1
CDR3 protein: CATSDIRDSAQETQYF
CDR3 DNA: TGTGCCACCAGTGATATCCGGGACAGCGCCCAAGAGACCCAGTACTTC

clone size: .
J gene: TRBJ2-7
D gene: .
V gene: TRBV28
CDR3 protein: CASSTLGTELKGQYF
CDR3 DNA: TGTGCCAGCAGCACTCTCGGGACTGAATTAAAGGGGCAGTACTTC

clone size: once
J gene: TRBJ2-1
D gene: .
V gene: TRBV28
CDR3 protein: CATNLLNEQFF
CDR3 DNA: TGTGCCACCAACCTATTAAATGAGCAGTTCTTC

clone size: .
J gene: TRBJ2-2
D gene: TRBD1
V gene: TRBV6-5
CDR3 protein: CASKHRGSLEELFF
CDR3 DNA: TGTGCCAGCAAACACAGGGGTAGCCTCGAGGAGCTGTTTTTT

clone size: few
J gene: TRBJ1-6
D gene: .
V gene: TRBV28
CDR3 protein: CASSLAQGYNSPLHF
CDR3 DNA: TGTGCCAGCAGTTTAGCCCAGGGCTATAATTCACCCCTCCACTTT

clone size: .
J gene: TRBJ1-1
D gene: .
V gene: TRBV6-5
CDR3 protein: CASSYKEVNTEAFF
CDR3 DNA: TGTGCCAGCAGTTATAAGGAGGTGAACACTGAAGCTTTCTTT

clone size: .
J gene: TRBJ2-1
D gene: .
V gene: TRBV11-3
CDR3 protein: CASSLDLEGRTGINEQFF
CDR3 DNA: TGTGCCAGCAGCTTAGACCTGGAGGGGAGGACAGGTATCAATGAGCAGTTCTTC

clone size: .
J gene: TRBJ1-2
D gene: .
V gene: TRBV4-2
CDR3 protein: CASSPRGGREGYTF
CDR3 DNA: TGTGCCAGCAGCCCCCGGGGGGGGCGGGAGGGCTACACCTTC

clone size: .
J gene: TRBJ2-2
D gene: .
V gene: TRBV19
CDR3 protein: CASSIQRSNTGELFF
CDR3 DNA: TGTGCCAGTAGTATCCAGAGGTCGAACACCGGGGAGCTGTTTTTT

clone size: .
J gene: TRBJ1-1
D gene: .
V gene: TRBV27
CDR3 protein: CASSLGGGSGTEAFF
CDR3 DNA: TGTGCCAGCAGTTTAGGGGGGGGCTCGGGCACTGAAGCTTTCTTT

clone size: .
J gene: TRBJ2-7
D gene: TRBD1
V gene: TRBV6-6
CDR3 protein: CASKDRGPGDEQYF
CDR3 DNA: TGTGCCAGCAAGGACAGGGGGCCTGGGGACGAGCAGTACTTC

clone size: once
J gene: TRBJ1-5
D gene: TRBD1
V gene: TRBV18
CDR3 protein: CASSPAGTENQPQHF
CDR3 DNA: TGTGCCAGCTCACCAGCCGGGACAGAGAATCAGCCCCAGCATTTT

clone size: .
J gene: TRBJ1-2
D gene: .
V gene: TRBV19
CDR3 protein: CASSPPRETYGYTF
CDR3 DNA: TGTGCCAGTAGTCCTCCCCGGGAAACCTATGGCTACACCTTC

clone size: few
J gene: TRBJ1-2
D gene: .
V gene: TRBV2
CDR3 protein: CASSETPYLYGYTF
CDR3 DNA: TGTGCCAGCAGTGAAACTCCTTACCTCTATGGCTACACCTTC

clone size: few
J gene: TRBJ1-1
D gene: .
V gene: TRBV12-3/TRBV12-4
CDR3 protein: CASSYRGNTEAFF
CDR3 DNA: TGTGCCAGCAGTTATAGAGGGAACACTGAAGCTTTCTTT

clone size: .
J gene: TRBJ1-2
D gene: .
V gene: TRBV19
CDR3 protein: CASSIVGQYYGYTF
CDR3 DNA: TGTGCCAGTAGTATAGTAGGACAGTACTATGGCTACACCTTC

clone size: .
J gene: TRBJ2-7
D gene: TRBD1
V gene: TRBV5-6
CDR3 protein: CASSLDGRGLGEQYF
CDR3 DNA: TGTGCCAGCAGCTTGGACGGCAGGGGGCTCGGCGAGCAGTACTTC

clone size: .
J gene: TRBJ1-1
D gene: .
V gene: TRBV11-2
CDR3 protein: CASSPPPLGQPNTEAFF
CDR3 DNA: TGTGCCAGCAGCCCACCTCCTCTCGGACAGCCGAACACTGAAGCTTTCTTT

clone size: .
J gene: TRBJ2-1
D gene: .
V gene: TRBV29-1
CDR3 protein: CSVEERVPYNEQFF
CDR3 DNA: TGCAGCGTTGAAGAGAGGGTTCCCTACAATGAGCAGTTCTTC

clone size: .
J gene: TRBJ1-5
D gene: .
V gene: TRBV6-6
CDR3 protein: CASRNTGNGPQHF
CDR3 DNA: TGTGCCAGCAGAAACACGGGAAATGGGCCCCAGCATTTT

clone size: many
J gene: TRBJ2-5
D gene: TRBD1
V gene: TRBV19
CDR3 protein: CASSIGQGARETQYF
CDR3 DNA: TGTGCCAGTAGTATAGGACAGGGGGCCCGAGAGACCCAGTACTTC

clone size: .
J gene: TRBJ1-2
D gene: .
V gene: TRBV19
CDR3 protein: CASGFQGYGYTF
CDR3 DNA: TGTGCCAGTGGCTTTCAGGGGTATGGCTACACCTTC

clone size: .
J gene: TRBJ2-7
D gene: TRBD1
V gene: TRBV5-4
CDR3 protein: CASSPGTGREQYF
CDR3 DNA: TGTGCCAGCAGCCCCGGGACAGGGCGCGAGCAGTACTTC

clone size: once
J gene: TRBJ1-5
D gene: .
V gene: TRBV5-1
CDR3 protein: CASSPDQPQHF
CDR3 DNA: TGCGCCAGCAGCCCCGATCAGCCCCAGCATTTT

clone size: .
J gene: TRBJ1-1
D gene: .
V gene: TRBV19
CDR3 protein: CASSSSGTEAFF
CDR3 DNA: TGTGCCAGTAGTAGTAGCGGCACTGAAGCTTTCTTT

clone size: .
J gene: TRBJ1-1
D gene: .
V gene: TRBV19
CDR3 protein: CASSIVEGRPFF
CDR3 DNA: TGTGCCAGTAGTATAGTGGAGGGGCGGCCTTTCTTT

clone size: .
J gene: TRBJ1-1
D gene: .
V gene: TRBV7-3
CDR3 protein: CASSGALATEAFF
CDR3 DNA: TGTGCCAGCTCAGGGGCGTTGGCCACTGAAGCTTTCTTT

clone size: .
J gene: TRBJ1-5
D gene: .
V gene: TRBV19
CDR3 protein: CASITGTSSNQPQHF
CDR3 DNA: TGTGCCAGTATCACCGGGACATCGAGCAATCAGCCCCAGCATTTT

clone size: .
J gene: TRBJ1-1
D gene: TRBD1
V gene: TRBV28
CDR3 protein: CASSLQGASTEAFF
CDR3 DNA: TGTGCCAGCAGTTTGCAGGGGGCTTCTACTGAAGCTTTCTTT

clone size: once
J gene: TRBJ2-4
D gene: .
V gene: TRBV7-2
CDR3 protein: CASTLTGTGVAKNIQYF
CDR3 DNA: TGTGCCAGCACCCTGACAGGGACTGGGGTAGCCAAAAACATTCAGTACTTC

clone size: .
J gene: TRBJ2-3
D gene: .
V gene: TRBV6-5
CDR3 protein: CASSYSGARGDTQYF
CDR3 DNA: TGTGCCAGCAGTTACTCGGGCGCTAGAGGGGATACGCAGTATTTT

clone size: .
J gene: TRBJ1-1
D gene: .
V gene: TRBV19
CDR3 protein: CASSIVRGGTEAFF
CDR3 DNA: TGTGCCAGTAGTATAGTAAGGGGGGGTACTGAAGCTTTCTTT

clone size: .
J gene: TRBJ2-1
D gene: .
V gene: TRBV28
CDR3 protein: CASSLRGRAGNEQFF
CDR3 DNA: TGTGCCAGCAGTTTAAGGGGGAGGGCCGGTAATGAGCAGTTCTTC

clone size: .
J gene: TRBJ1-5
D gene: TRBD1
V gene: TRBV19
CDR3 protein: CASSGQGVTNGNQPQHF
CDR3 DNA: TGTGCCAGTAGCGGACAGGGAGTAACTAATGGCAATCAGCCCCAGCATTTT

clone size: few
J gene: TRBJ2-7
D gene: .
V gene: TRBV4-3
CDR3 protein: CASSPAGEQYF
CDR3 DNA: TGCGCCAGCAGCCCCGCGGGCGAGCAGTACTTC

clone size: .
J gene: TRBJ2-3
D gene: TRBD1
V gene: TRBV4-1
CDR3 protein: CASSQDRGRTDTQYF
CDR3 DNA: TGCGCCAGCAGCCAGGACAGGGGGCGAACAGATACGCAGTATTTT

clone size: .
J gene: TRBJ2-5
D gene: TRBD1
V gene: TRBV28
CDR3 protein: CASSLGTGGPGETQYF
CDR3 DNA: TGTGCCAGCAGTTTGGGGACAGGGGGCCCCGGGGAGACCCAGTACTTC

clone size: .
J gene: TRBJ2-7
D gene: TRBD1
V gene: TRBV27
CDR3 protein: CASSLSGTGVKYF
CDR3 DNA: TGTGCCAGCAGTTTATCGGGGACAGGGGTGAAGTACTTC

clone size: .
J gene: TRBJ1-1
D gene: .
V gene: TRBV19
CDR3 protein: CASSSQGWTEAFF
CDR3 DNA: TGTGCCAGTAGTAGTCAGGGATGGACTGAAGCTTTCTTT

clone size: .
J gene: TRBJ1-5
D gene: .
V gene: TRBV6-1
CDR3 protein: CASSDGDQPQHF
CDR3 DNA: TGTGCCAGCAGTGACGGTGATCAGCCCCAGCATTTT

clone size: .
J gene: TRBJ2-7
D gene: .
V gene: TRBV20-1
CDR3 protein: CSASSESYEQYF
CDR3 DNA: TGCAGTGCTAGTAGCGAATCCTACGAGCAGTACTTC

clone size: once
J gene: TRBJ2-5
D gene: .
V gene: TRBV7-2
CDR3 protein: CASSSTRQETQYF
CDR3 DNA: TGTGCCAGCAGCTCCACACGACAAGAGACCCAGTACTTC

clone size: .
J gene: TRBJ2-1
D gene: TRBD1
V gene: TRBV28
CDR3 protein: CASISDRGGRAGEDNEQFF
CDR3 DNA: TGTGCCAGCATCTCGGACAGGGGAGGTAGGGCGGGAGAGGACAATGAGCAGTTCTTC

clone size: .
J gene: TRBJ2-7
D gene: .
V gene: TRBV3-1/TRBV3-2
CDR3 protein: CASSFAGGTGSYEQYF
CDR3 DNA: TGTGCCAGCAGCTTCGCCGGGGGGACAGGCTCCTACGAGCAGTACTTC

clone size: .
J gene: TRBJ1-4
D gene: .
V gene: TRBV28
CDR3 protein: CASSPPRRGHEKLFF
CDR3 DNA: TGTGCCAGCAGCCCCCCGAGGAGGGGCCATGAAAAACTGTTTTTT

clone size: .
J gene: TRBJ2-5
D gene: TRBD1
V gene: TRBV11-2
CDR3 protein: CASRSLPGQGGETQYF
CDR3 DNA: TGTGCCAGCAGATCCTTGCCGGGACAGGGTGGAGAGACCCAGTACTTC

clone size: .
J gene: TRBJ1-6
D gene: TRBD1
V gene: TRBV5-1
CDR3 protein: CASSVGQADSPLHF
CDR3 DNA: TGCGCCAGCAGCGTGGGACAGGCAGATTCACCCCTCCACTTT

clone size: .
J gene: TRBJ2-3
D gene: .
V gene: TRBV6-6
CDR3 protein: CATARPTDTQYF
CDR3 DNA: TGTGCCACCGCGAGGCCCACAGATACGCAGTATTTT

clone size: few
J gene: TRBJ1-1
D gene: .
V gene: TRBV18
CDR3 protein: CASSPLGSGRTEAFF
CDR3 DNA: TGTGCCAGCTCACCTTTGGGGTCGGGGAGGACTGAAGCTTTCTTT

clone size: once
J gene: TRBJ2-2
D gene: TRBD2
V gene: TRBV7-6
CDR3 protein: CASSTLAGGSTGELFF
CDR3 DNA: TGTGCCAGCAGCACACTAGCGGGGGGCTCCACCGGGGAGCTGTTTTTT

clone size: .
J gene: TRBJ2-1
D gene: TRBD2
V gene: TRBV7-3
CDR3 protein: CASSLTGGTEQFF
CDR3 DNA: TGTGCCAGCAGCTTAACGGGGGGGACTGAGCAGTTCTTC

clone size: .
J gene: TRBJ2-7
D gene: .
V gene: TRBV2
CDR3 protein: CASSTLGVEQYF
CDR3 DNA: TGTGCCAGCAGTACCTTAGGGGTAGAGCAGTACTTC

clone size: .
J gene: TRBJ1-5
D gene: TRBD1
V gene: TRBV24-1
CDR3 protein: CATSEGDRGNQPQHF
CDR3 DNA: TGTGCCACCAGTGAGGGAGACAGGGGCAATCAGCCCCAGCATTTT